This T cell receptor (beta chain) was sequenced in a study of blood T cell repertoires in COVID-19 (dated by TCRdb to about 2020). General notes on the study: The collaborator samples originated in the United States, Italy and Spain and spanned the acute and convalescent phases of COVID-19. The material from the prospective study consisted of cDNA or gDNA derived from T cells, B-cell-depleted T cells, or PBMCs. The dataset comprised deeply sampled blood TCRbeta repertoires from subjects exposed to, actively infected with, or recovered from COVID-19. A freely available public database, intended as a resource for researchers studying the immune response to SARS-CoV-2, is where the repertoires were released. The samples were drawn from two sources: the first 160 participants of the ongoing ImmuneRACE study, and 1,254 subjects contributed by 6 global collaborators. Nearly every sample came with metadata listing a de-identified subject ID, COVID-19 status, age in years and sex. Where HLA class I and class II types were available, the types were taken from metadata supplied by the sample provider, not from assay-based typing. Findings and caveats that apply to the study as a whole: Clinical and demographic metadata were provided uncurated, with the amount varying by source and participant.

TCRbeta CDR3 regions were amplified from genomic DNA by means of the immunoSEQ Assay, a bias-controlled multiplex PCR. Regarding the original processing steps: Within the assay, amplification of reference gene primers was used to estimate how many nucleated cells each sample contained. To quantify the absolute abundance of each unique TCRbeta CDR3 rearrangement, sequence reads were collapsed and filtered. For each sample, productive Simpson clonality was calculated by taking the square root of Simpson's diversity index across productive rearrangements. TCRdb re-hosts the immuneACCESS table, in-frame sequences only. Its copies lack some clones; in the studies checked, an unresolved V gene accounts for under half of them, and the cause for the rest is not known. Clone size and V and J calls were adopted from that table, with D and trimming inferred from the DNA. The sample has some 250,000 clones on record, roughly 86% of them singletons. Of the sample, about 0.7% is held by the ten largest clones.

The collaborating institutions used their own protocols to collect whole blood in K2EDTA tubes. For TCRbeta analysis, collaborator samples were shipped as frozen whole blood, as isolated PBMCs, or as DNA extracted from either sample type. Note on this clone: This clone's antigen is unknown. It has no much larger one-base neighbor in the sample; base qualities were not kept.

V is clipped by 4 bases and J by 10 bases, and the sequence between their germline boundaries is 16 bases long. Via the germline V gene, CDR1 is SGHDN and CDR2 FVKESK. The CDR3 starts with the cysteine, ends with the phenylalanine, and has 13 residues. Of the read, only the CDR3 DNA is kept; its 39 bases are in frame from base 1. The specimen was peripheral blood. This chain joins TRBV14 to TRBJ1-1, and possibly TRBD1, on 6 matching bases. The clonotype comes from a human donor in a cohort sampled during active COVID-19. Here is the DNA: TGTGCCAGCAGCCCGCACAGGGAAAGTGTAGCTTTCTTT. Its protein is CASSPHRESVAFF.